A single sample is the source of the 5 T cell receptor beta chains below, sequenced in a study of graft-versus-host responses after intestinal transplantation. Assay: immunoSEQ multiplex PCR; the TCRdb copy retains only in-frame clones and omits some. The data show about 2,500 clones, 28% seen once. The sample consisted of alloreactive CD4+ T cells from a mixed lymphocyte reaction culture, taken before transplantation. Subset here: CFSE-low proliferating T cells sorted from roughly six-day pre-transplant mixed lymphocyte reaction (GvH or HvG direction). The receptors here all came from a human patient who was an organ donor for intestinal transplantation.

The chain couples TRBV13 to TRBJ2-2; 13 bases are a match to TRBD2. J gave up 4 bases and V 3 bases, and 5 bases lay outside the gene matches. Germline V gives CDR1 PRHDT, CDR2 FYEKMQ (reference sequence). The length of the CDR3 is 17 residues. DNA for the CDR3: TGTGCCAGCAGCTTTGGACTAGCGGGAGTTCGCACCGGGGAGCTGTTTTTT. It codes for CASSFGLAGVRTGELFF.

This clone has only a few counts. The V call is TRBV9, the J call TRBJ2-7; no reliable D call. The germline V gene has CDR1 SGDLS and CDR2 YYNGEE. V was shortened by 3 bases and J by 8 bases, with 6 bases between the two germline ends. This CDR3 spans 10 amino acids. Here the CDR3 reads CASSDLKQYF. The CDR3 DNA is TGTGCCAGCAGCGACTTGAAGCAGTACTTC.

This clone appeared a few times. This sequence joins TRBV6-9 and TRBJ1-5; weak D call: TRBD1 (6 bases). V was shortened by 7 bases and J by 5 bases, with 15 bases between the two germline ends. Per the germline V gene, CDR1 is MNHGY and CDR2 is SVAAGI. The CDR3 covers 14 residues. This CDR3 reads CASIRHEGDQPQHF. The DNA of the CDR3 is TGTGCCAGCATAAGACACGAGGGGGATCAGCCCCAGCATTTT.

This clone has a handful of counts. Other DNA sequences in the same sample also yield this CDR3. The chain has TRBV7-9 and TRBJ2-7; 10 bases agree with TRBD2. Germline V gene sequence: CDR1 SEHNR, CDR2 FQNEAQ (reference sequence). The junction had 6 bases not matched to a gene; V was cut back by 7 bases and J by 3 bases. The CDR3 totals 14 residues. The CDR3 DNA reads TGTGCCAGCACCAGACTAGCGGGCCTCTACGAGCAGTACTTC. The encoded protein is CASTRLAGLYEQYF.

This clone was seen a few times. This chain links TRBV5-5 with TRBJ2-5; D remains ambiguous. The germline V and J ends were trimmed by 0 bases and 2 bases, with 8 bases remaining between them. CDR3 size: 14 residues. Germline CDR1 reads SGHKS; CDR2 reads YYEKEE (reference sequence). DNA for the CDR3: TGTGCCAGCAGCTTGGCCAGGAATCAAGAGACCCAGTACTTC. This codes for CASSLARNQETQYF.